Listed here are 2 T cell receptor beta chains from one sample, sequenced in a study of cytomegalovirus exposure and HLA in healthy donors (dated by TCRdb to about 2017). Library preparation employed the immunoSEQ multiplex PCR assay. For the multiplex PCR, a mixture combining 60 forward primers for TCR Vbeta segments and 13 reverse primers for TCR Jbeta segments was used. TCRdb carries this immuneACCESS record with in-frame sequences only. Its versions omit some clonotypes, under half of them owing to an unresolved V gene in the studies checked, with the rest unexplained. In all, the sample holds 150,000 to 200,000 clones, and approximately 80% of those were seen once. The ten top clones hold 1.9% of the sample. Sequenced: PBMCs. Receptors were obtained from a woman between 18 and 30 years old in good health and CMV-seronegative.

The chain links TRBV12-2 to TRBJ1-6; the D call TRBD1 from the table was never checked on the DNA. TRBV12-2 is marked as a pseudogene. There are 15 residues in the CDR3. CDR3 protein: CASRLPGDSNSPLHF. CDR3 bases: TGTGCAAGTCGCTTGCCAGGGGATTCCAATTCACCCCTCCACTTT.

This rearrangement joins TRBV6-1 to TRBJ1-2; D is possibly TRBD1 (5 bases). The CDR3 has 17 amino acids. Looked up from germline, CDR1 is MNHNS and CDR2 is SASEGT. The germline V and J ends were trimmed by 4 bases and 1 base, with 19 bases remaining between them. DNA of the CDR3: TGTGCCAGCAGTGTCGGGGGAGGGGCCGATCTTAACTATGGCTACACCTTC. Its translation is CASSVGGGADLNYGYTF.